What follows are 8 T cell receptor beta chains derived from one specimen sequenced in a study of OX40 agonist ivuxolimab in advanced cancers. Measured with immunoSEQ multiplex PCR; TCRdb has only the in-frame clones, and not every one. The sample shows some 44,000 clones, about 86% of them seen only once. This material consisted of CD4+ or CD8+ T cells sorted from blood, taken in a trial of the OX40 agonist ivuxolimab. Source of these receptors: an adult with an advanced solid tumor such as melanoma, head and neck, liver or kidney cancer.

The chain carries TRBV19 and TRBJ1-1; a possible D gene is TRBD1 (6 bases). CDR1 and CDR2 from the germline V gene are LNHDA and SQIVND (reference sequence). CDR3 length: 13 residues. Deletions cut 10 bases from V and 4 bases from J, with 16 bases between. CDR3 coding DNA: TGTGCCACCAGGCCAGGGGCGATCACTGAAGCTTTCTTT. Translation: CATRPGAITEAFF.

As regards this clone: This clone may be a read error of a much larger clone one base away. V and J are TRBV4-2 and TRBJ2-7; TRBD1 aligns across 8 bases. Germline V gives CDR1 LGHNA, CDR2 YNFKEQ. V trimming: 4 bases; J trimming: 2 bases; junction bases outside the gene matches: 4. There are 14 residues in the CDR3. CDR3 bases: TGTGCCAGCAGCCGCGGGACAGGTACCTACGAGCAGTACGTC. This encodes CASSRGTGTYEQYV.

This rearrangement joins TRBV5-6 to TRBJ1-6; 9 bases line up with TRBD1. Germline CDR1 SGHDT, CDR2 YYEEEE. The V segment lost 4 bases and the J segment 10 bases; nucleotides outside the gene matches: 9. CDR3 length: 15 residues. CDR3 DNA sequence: TGTGCCAGCAGCCCCGGGGACAGGGTGTTCTCACCCCTCCACTTT. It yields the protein CASSPGDRVFSPLHF.

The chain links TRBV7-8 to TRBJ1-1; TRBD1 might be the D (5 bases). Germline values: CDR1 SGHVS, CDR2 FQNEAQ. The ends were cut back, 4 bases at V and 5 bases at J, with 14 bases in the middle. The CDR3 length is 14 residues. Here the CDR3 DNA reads TGTGCCAGCAGCTCAAGTGCTTGGGGGACTGAAGCTTTCTTT. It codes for CASSSSAWGTEAFF.

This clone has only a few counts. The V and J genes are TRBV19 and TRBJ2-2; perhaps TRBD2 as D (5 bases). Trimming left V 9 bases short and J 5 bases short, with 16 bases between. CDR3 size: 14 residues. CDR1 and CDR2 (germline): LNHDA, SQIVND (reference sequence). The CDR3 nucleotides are TGTGCCAGCAGAAGAACGGGGAAGACCGGGGAGCTGTTTTTT. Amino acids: CASRRTGKTGELFF. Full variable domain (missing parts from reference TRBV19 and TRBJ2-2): DGGITQSPKYLFRKEGQNVTLSCEQNLNHDAMYWYRQDPGQGLRLIYYSQIVNDFQKGDIAEGYSVSREKKESFPLTVTSAQKNPTAFYLCASRRTGKTGELFFGEGSRLTVL.

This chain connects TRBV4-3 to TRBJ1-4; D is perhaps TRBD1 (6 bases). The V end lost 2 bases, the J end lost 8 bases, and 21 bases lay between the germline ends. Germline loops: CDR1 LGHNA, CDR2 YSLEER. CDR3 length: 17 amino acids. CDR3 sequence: CASSQSDGGALPEKLFF. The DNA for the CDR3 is TGCGCCAGCAGCCAATCTGACGGGGGCGCCTTGCCCGAAAAACTGTTTTTT.

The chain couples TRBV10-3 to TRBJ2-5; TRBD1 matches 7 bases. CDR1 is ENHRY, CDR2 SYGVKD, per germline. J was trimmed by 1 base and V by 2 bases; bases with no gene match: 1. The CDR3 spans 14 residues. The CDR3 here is CAISENRGQETQYF. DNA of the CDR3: TGTGCCATCAGTGAGAACAGGGGCCAAGAGACCCAGTACTTC.

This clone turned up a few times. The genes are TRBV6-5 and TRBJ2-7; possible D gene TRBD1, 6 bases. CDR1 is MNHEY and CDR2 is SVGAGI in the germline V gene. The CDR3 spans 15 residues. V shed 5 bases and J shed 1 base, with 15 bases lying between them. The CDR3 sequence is CASSQSGTGSYEQYF. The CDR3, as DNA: TGTGCCAGCAGTCAGTCCGGTACAGGGTCCTACGAGCAGTACTTC.